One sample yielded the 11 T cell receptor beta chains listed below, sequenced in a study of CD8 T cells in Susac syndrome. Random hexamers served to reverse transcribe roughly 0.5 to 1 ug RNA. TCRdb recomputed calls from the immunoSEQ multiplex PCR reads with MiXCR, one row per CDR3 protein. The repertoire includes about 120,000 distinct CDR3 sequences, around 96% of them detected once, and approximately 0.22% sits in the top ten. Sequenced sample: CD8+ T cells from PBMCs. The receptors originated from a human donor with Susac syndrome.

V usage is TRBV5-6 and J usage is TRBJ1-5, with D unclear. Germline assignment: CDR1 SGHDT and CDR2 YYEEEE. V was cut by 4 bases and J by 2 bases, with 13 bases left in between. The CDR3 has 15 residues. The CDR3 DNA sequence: TGTGCCAGCAGCAGCGGAACTCGCGGCAATCAGCCCCAGCATTTT. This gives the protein CASSSGTRGNQPQHF.

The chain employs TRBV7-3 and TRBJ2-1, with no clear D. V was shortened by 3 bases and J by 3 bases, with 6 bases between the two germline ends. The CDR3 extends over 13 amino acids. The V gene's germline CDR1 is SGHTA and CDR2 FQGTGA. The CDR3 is CASSFDHYNEQFF. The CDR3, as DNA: TGTGCCAGCAGCTTCGACCACTACAATGAGCAGTTCTTC.

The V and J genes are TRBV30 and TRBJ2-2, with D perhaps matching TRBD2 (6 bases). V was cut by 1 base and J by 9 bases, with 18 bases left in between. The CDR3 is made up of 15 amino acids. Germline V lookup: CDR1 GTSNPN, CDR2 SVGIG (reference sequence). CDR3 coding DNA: TGTGCCTGGAGTGGTAGCGGTTCGGGCCTCTGGGAGCTGTTTTTT. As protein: CAWSGSGSGLWELFF.

The CDR3 DNA is TGTGCCAGCAGTTACTCGAAGCCGGAGCTGTTTTTT. Residues: CASSYSKPELFF. The rearrangement uses TRBV6-2 or TRBV6-3 and TRBJ2-2, with no clear D. The CDR3 has 12 residues. Germline CDR1 is MNHEY and CDR2 is SVGEGT. The ends were cut back, 0 bases at V and 10 bases at J, with 6 bases in the middle.

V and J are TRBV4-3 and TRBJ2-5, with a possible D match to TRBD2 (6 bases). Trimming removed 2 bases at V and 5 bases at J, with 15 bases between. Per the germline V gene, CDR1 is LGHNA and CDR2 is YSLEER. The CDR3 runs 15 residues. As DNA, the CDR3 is TGCGCCAGCAGCCAATCATTCGGGACTCCGGAGACCCAGTACTTC. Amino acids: CASSQSFGTPETQYF.

The CDR3 DNA reads TGTGCCAGCAGTCCCGGAGTGACGGACACTGAAGCTTTCTTT. Amino acids: CASSPGVTDTEAFF. The gene calls are TRBV28 and TRBJ1-1; D not resolved. The germline V and J ends were trimmed by 5 bases and 3 bases, with 13 bases remaining between them. Germline CDR1 reads MDHEN; CDR2 reads SYDVKM. This CDR3 comprises 14 residues.

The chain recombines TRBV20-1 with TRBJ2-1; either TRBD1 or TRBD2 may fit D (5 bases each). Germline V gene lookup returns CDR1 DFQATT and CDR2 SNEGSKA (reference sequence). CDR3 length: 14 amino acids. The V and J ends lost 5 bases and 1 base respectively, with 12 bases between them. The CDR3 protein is CSAEGFGSYNEQFF. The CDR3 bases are TGCAGTGCTGAGGGGTTTGGGTCCTACAATGAGCAGTTCTTC.

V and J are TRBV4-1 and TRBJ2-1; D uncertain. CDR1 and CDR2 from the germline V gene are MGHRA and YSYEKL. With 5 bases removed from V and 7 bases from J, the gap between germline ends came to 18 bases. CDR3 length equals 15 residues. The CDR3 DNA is TGCGCCAGCAGCGCAAGGGCCGGGTGGGGAAATGAGCAGTTCTTC. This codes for CASSARAGWGNEQFF.

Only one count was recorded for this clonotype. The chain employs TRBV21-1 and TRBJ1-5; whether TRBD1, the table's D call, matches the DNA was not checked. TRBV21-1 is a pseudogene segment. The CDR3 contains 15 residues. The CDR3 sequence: CASSRDRGAGQPQHF. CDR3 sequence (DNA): TGTGCCAGCAGCAGAGACAGGGGCGCCGGTCAGCCCCAGCATTTT.

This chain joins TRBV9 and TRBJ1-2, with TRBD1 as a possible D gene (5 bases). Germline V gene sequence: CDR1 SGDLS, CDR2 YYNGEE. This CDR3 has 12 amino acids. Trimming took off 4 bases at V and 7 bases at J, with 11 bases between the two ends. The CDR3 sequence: CASSPPGGGYTF. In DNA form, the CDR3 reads TGTGCCAGCAGCCCTCCGGGGGGTGGCTACACCTTC.

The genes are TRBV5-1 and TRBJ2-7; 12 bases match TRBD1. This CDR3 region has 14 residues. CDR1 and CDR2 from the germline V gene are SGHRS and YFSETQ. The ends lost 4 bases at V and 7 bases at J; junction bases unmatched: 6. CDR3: CASSPGTGGWEQYF. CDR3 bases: TGCGCCAGCAGCCCCGGGACAGGGGGCTGGGAGCAGTACTTC.